A single sample gave rise to the 20 T cell receptor beta chains below, sequenced in a study of technical replicates of blood from a handful of donors (dated by TCRdb to 2016 to 2017). The method was the immunoSEQ multiplex PCR assay. TCRdb took over this immuneACCESS table, retaining in-frame rearrangements with V and J assigned. Such tables are incomplete; in checked studies, under half of the missing clones stem from an unresolved V gene, and the remainder is unexplained. Counted in this sample were approximately 92,000 clones; about 95% of them appeared once. The top ten clonotypes cover over 0.2% of the sample. The sample was T cells isolated from PBMCs. The receptors were gathered from a human donor in good health.

J is TRBJ2-7 and V is TRBV2; D possibly corresponds to TRBD1 (6 bases). Germline V gene data show CDR1 as SNHLY and CDR2 as FYNNEI. Trimming stripped 6 bases from V and 2 bases from J, with 8 bases between. This CDR3 spans 12 amino acids. The CDR3 loop reads CASSGQTYEQYF. The CDR3 DNA is TGTGCCAGCAGCGGACAGACCTACGAGCAGTACTTC.

This chain uses TRBV27 with TRBJ2-5, with D possibly matching TRBD2 (6 bases). V was cut by 3 bases and J by 4 bases, with 9 bases left in between. The CDR3 is 13 residues long. Germline-derived CDR1 and CDR2 are MNHEY and SMNVEV (reference sequence). The CDR3 loop is CASSFQGGETQYF. CDR3 sequence (DNA): TGTGCCAGCAGTTTTCAGGGAGGAGAGACCCAGTACTTC.

The V call is TRBV27, the J call TRBJ2-1, with TRBD2 matching over 11 bases. Germline loops: CDR1 MNHEY, CDR2 SMNVEV (reference sequence). The CDR3 sequence is 19 residues long. The J segment lost 3 bases and the V segment lost 8 bases, leaving 18 bases of the junction unmatched. The CDR3 is CASSTVVRAGTSGYNEQFF. The CDR3 coding sequence is TGTGCCAGCTCGACTGTTGTTCGGGCCGGGACTAGCGGCTACAATGAGCAGTTCTTC.

The rearrangement joins TRBV21-1 to TRBJ2-7; no DNA check was done on the table's D call, TRBD2. TRBV21-1 is described as a pseudogene. This CDR3 comprises 14 residues. The CDR3 protein is CAHHGVQSPYEQYF. In DNA form, the CDR3 reads TGTGCTCACCACGGTGTCCAATCGCCATACGAGCAGTACTTC.

The chain carries TRBV5-1 and TRBJ1-4; D remains ambiguous. Trimming pared 5 bases from V and 5 bases from J, leaving 19 bases between. The CDR3 loop spans 16 amino acids. CDR1 is SGHRS, CDR2 YFSETQ, per germline. DNA for the CDR3: TGCGCCAGCAGTCGAGGAGTCCGGTCCTTAAATGAAAAACTGTTTTTT. Its protein product is CASSRGVRSLNEKLFF.

The chain combines TRBV11-2 with TRBJ1-2; 9 nucleotides agree with TRBD1. This CDR3 has 14 amino acids. Germline CDR1 reads SGHAT; CDR2 reads FQNNGV. V shed 2 bases and J 8 bases; nucleotides not matched to a gene: 6. CDR3 nucleotide sequence: TGTGCCAGCAGCTTAAAAGGACAGGGGAGAGGCTACACCTTC. Its translation: CASSLKGQGRGYTF.

Remarks on this clone: Other DNA sequences from this sample encode an identical CDR3 as well. The rearrangement links TRBV9 to TRBJ1-1, with a possible D match to TRBD1 (6 bases). CDR3 size: 13 residues. With 2 bases removed from V and 1 base from J, the gap between germline ends came to 6 bases. Germline CDR1 reads SGDLS; CDR2 reads YYNGEE. The CDR3 reads CASSVTGNTEAFF. CDR3 nucleotide sequence: TGTGCCAGCAGCGTGACAGGGAACACTGAAGCTTTCTTT.

The J gene is TRBJ1-5, the V gene TRBV30, with 11 nucleotides matching TRBD1. This CDR3 is built from 14 residues. Trimming took 5 bases from V and 5 from J; bases not matched to a gene: 5. Germline V gene data show CDR1 as GTSNPN and CDR2 as SVGIG (reference sequence). This chain's CDR3 is CAWARDRGYQPQHF. CDR3 coding DNA: TGTGCCTGGGCCCGGGACAGGGGGTATCAGCCCCAGCATTTT.

This chain uses TRBV7-2 with TRBJ1-3; TRBD1 matches at 7 bases. V gave up 1 base and J gave up 0 bases; unmatched junction bases: 3. Germline V lookup: CDR1 SGHTA, CDR2 FQGNSA. The CDR3 contains 16 residues. CDR3 protein: CASSLVGGLSGNTIYF. Written as DNA, the CDR3 is TGTGCCAGCAGCTTAGTAGGGGGCCTCTCTGGAAACACCATATATTTT.

The rearrangement links TRBV9 to TRBJ2-7; 7 bases align to TRBD2. The V segment lost 4 bases and the J segment 3 bases; nucleotides outside the gene matches: 10. CDR3 size: 15 residues. The germline V gene encodes CDR1 SGDLS and CDR2 YYNGEE. In DNA, the CDR3 is TGTGCCAGCAGCCCGGGACTACTCTCAGTCTACGAGCAGTACTTC. Its protein is CASSPGLLSVYEQYF.

This rearrangement joins TRBV7-9 to TRBJ2-7, with D possibly TRBD2 on 7 matching bases. The ends were cut back, 6 bases at V and 2 bases at J, with 23 bases in the middle. CDR3 length: 17 residues. The germline CDR1 and CDR2 sequences are SEHNR and FQNEAQ (reference sequence). Here the CDR3 DNA reads TGTGCCAGCAGTCAAGACGGGGGGCAGGGCGATCCCTACGAGCAGTACTTC. Protein sequence: CASSQDGGQGDPYEQYF.

The J gene is TRBJ2-7, the V gene TRBV27; D gene uncertain. The CDR3 is 14 amino acids. Trimming pared 5 bases from V and 0 bases from J, leaving 11 bases between. Germline lookup yields CDR1 MNHEY and CDR2 SMNVEV (reference sequence). The CDR3 reads CASSPLENSYEQYF. DNA of the CDR3: TGTGCCAGCAGTCCTCTGGAGAACTCCTACGAGCAGTACTTC.

The V call is TRBV28, the J call TRBJ1-5; TRBD1 matches at 8 bases. The CDR3 covers 19 residues. The V gene end was trimmed by 4 bases and the J gene end by 5 bases; junction bases not matched to a gene: 19. CDR1 is MDHEN, CDR2 SYDVKM, per germline. The CDR3: CASSSLGQGNSLEDQPQHF. CDR3 bases: TGTGCCAGCAGTTCATTAGGACAGGGAAACTCCCTCGAGGATCAGCCCCAGCATTTT.

CDR3 region: CASSLDRTDYGYTF. CDR3 coding DNA: TGCGCCAGCAGCTTGGACCGGACAGACTATGGCTACACCTTC. This chain links TRBV5-1 with TRBJ1-2; the D gene is possibly TRBD1 (6 bases). CDR1 and CDR2 (germline): SGHRS, YFSETQ. The CDR3 loop spans 14 amino acids. Deletions cut 0 bases from V and 3 bases from J, with 9 bases between.

CDR3 sequence reads: CASSQSTGGIGELFF. CDR3 DNA sequence: TGTGCCAGCAGCCAATCGACAGGTGGAATCGGGGAGCTGTTTTTT. The chain couples TRBV16 to TRBJ2-2; D perhaps matches TRBD1 (6 bases). This CDR3 is built from 15 residues. The germline V gene encodes CDR1 KGHSY and CDR2 FQNENV. Between the trimmed V and J ends, which lost 0 bases and 7 bases, there was a span of 12 bases.

V usage is TRBV5-1 and J usage is TRBJ1-1, with D perhaps TRBD1 (5 bases). This CDR3 has 15 amino acids. V shed 4 bases and J shed 4 bases, with 17 bases lying between them. Germline V gene sequence: CDR1 SGHRS, CDR2 YFSETQ. This chain's CDR3 is CASSGSWGQVTEAFF. In DNA, the CDR3 is TGCGCCAGCAGCGGAAGTTGGGGCCAAGTCACTGAAGCTTTCTTT.

The chain couples TRBV18 to TRBJ1-5; D is unclear. The V and J ends lost 6 bases and 0 bases respectively, with 6 bases between them. This CDR3 is built from 13 residues. Germline lookup yields CDR1 KGHSH and CDR2 LQKENI. The CDR3 loop reads CASSQYSNQPQHF. The CDR3 DNA reads as TGTGCCAGCTCCCAGTATAGCAATCAGCCCCAGCATTTT.

The chain has TRBV30 and TRBJ2-3, with 8 bases aligning to TRBD2. V shed 0 bases, J shed 5 bases, and the junction held 4 bases outside the gene matches. Germline V gene data show CDR1 as GTSNPN and CDR2 as SVGIG (reference sequence). The CDR3 is 14 amino acids. The CDR3 DNA follows: TGTGCCTGGAGTGTGACGGGGGGGATAGATACGCAGTATTTT. Protein product: CAWSVTGGIDTQYF.

The chain uses TRBV6-5 and TRBJ2-7; 10 bases agree with TRBD1. CDR3 length: 15 residues. Germline loops: CDR1 MNHEY, CDR2 SVGAGI. The trim removed 0 bases at V and 3 bases at J, leaving 2 bases unmatched. The CDR3 spells CASSYSWDRGYEQYF. Written as DNA, the CDR3 is TGTGCCAGCAGTTACTCCTGGGACAGGGGCTACGAGCAGTACTTC.

V usage is TRBV14 and J usage is TRBJ2-7, with 9 bases that match TRBD1. After removal of 5 bases from V and 0 bases from J, the junction contained 5 bases not matched to a gene. Germline V CDR1 and CDR2: SGHDN, FVKESK. This CDR3 spans 15 amino acids. CDR3 DNA: TGTGCCAGCAGCTTACCGGGACAGGGCTCCTACGAGCAGTACTTC. It codes for CASSLPGQGSYEQYF.